These 7 T cell receptor beta chains came from one sample sequenced in a study of T cell responses to AZD1222 COVID-19 vaccine. Here immunoSEQ multiplex PCR was the method, and the copy in TCRdb shows in-frame clones only, minus some. The table shows about 120,000 clones, with about 91% occurring only once. The sample consisted of peripheral blood, taken on day 0 of AZD1222 vaccination. Receptors originate from an adult in good health.

This rearrangement joins TRBV7-9 to TRBJ2-7; 13 bases map to TRBD2. The CDR3 length is 18 residues. The J segment lost 3 bases and the V segment lost 1 base, leaving 9 bases of the junction unmatched. The germline V gene encodes CDR1 SEHNR and CDR2 FQNEAQ (reference sequence). The CDR3 loop reads CASSLGGLAGVWVYEQYF. The CDR3 DNA follows: TGTGCCAGCAGCTTAGGAGGACTAGCGGGAGTATGGGTCTACGAGCAGTACTTC.

The chain couples TRBV7-2 to TRBJ2-5, with D maybe TRBD2 (6 bases). The CDR3 runs to 15 residues. Germline V gene lookup returns CDR1 SGHTA and CDR2 FQGNSA. Trimming shortened V by 7 bases and J by 5 bases, and 20 bases separated the two germline ends. CDR3 DNA: TGTGCCAGCACCGTCTCCGGGAGCGGGTGGGAGACCCAGTACTTC. Translating it yields CASTVSGSGWETQYF.

The count of this clone is one. This chain's CDR3 is CASSLAPSDRTGSSTF. For the CDR3, the DNA is TGCGCCAGCAGCTTGGCCCCCTCGGATCGGACAGGGTCCAGCACCTTC. This chain links TRBV5-1 with TRBJ1-2; 8 nucleotides match TRBD1. The CDR3 extends over 16 amino acids. CDR1 and CDR2 from the germline V gene are SGHRS and YFSETQ. Unmatched junction bases numbered 17, after V lost 0 bases and J lost 13 bases.

The rearrangement links TRBV5-4 to TRBJ2-7, with D maybe TRBD2 (6 bases). The germline CDR1 and CDR2 sequences are SGHNT and YYREEE (reference sequence). The CDR3 has 14 amino acids. Trimming left V 0 bases short and J 3 bases short, with 10 bases between. The DNA for the CDR3 is TGTGCCAGCAGCTTGGGCGGGGAGGACTACGAGCAGTACTTC. Protein sequence: CASSLGGEDYEQYF. The full variable domain, in which reference TRBV5-4 and TRBJ2-7 provide the parts outside the CDR3, is ETGVTQSPTHLIKTRGQQVTLRCSSQSGHNTVSWYQQALGQGPQFIFQYYREEENGRGNFPPRFSGLQFPNYSSELNVNALELDDSALYLCASSLGGEDYEQYFGPGTRLTVT.

This clone was observed a handful of times. The CDR3 loop is CASSYREGQPQHF. CDR3 DNA sequence: TGTGCCAGCAGCTACAGGGAGGGTCAGCCCCAGCATTTT. This chain uses TRBV6-5 with TRBJ1-5; the D gene is possibly TRBD1 (6 bases). This CDR3 has 13 residues. Germline V gives CDR1 MNHEY, CDR2 SVGAGI. Between the trimmed V and J ends, which lost 6 bases and 6 bases, there was a span of 12 bases.

The V call is TRBV7-7, the J call TRBJ2-1; D might be TRBD1 (7 bases). Germline V CDR1 and CDR2: SSHAT, FNYEAQ (reference sequence). The V end was cut by 5 bases, the J end by 6 bases, with 14 bases between. The CDR3 runs to 14 residues. CDR3: CASSRQGGGNEQFF. CDR3 bases: TGTGCCAGCAGCAGACAGGGAGGCGGCAATGAGCAGTTCTTC.

In DNA, the CDR3 is TGCGCCAGCACCGAAACGCAGGGAGTTGGCACTGAAGCTTTCTTT. Translation: CASTETQGVGTEAFF. The V gene is TRBV5-1, the J gene TRBJ1-1, with D possibly being TRBD1 (5 bases). The CDR3 is made up of 15 amino acids. Trimming took 6 bases from V and 4 from J, leaving 19 bases between them. Germline V gives CDR1 SGHRS, CDR2 YFSETQ.